The 20 T cell receptor beta chains below were found in one sample sequenced in a study of blood T cell repertoires in COVID-19. Produced via immunoSEQ multiplex PCR; TCRdb's table is partial and in-frame only. The table shows about 53,000 clones, with approximately 86% occurring only once. Sequencing was performed on peripheral blood. These receptors all stem from a man aged 65-85 years with active COVID-19.

The chain carries TRBV27 and TRBJ2-7; possible D gene TRBD1, 5 bases. With 2 bases removed from V and 3 bases from J, the gap between germline ends came to 8 bases. The germline gives CDR1 MNHEY, CDR2 SMNVEV (reference sequence). The CDR3 covers 13 residues. CDR3 DNA sequence: TGTGCCAGCAGTTTAGGACACGGCTACGAGCAGTACTTC. This gives the protein CASSLGHGYEQYF.

The V and J genes are TRBV10-2 and TRBJ1-3; D not resolved. The CDR3 is made up of 15 amino acids. The V gene lost 9 bases and the J gene lost 1 base, with 16 bases spanning the gap. Germline CDR1 is WSHSY and CDR2 is SAAADI. The CDR3 here is CASAREDHSGNTIYF. CDR3 coding DNA: TGCGCCAGTGCCCGGGAGGATCATTCTGGAAACACCATATATTTT.

This chain links TRBV2 with TRBJ2-5, with 8 bases that match TRBD2. CDR1 and CDR2 from the germline V gene are SNHLY and FYNNEI. The CDR3 length is 15 residues. V trimming: 3 bases; J trimming: 4 bases; junction bases outside the gene matches: 7. The DNA of the CDR3 is TGTGCCAGCAGTGAGGCGGGGGGCCGGGGAGAGACCCAGTACTTC. Translated: CASSEAGGRGETQYF. Using reference TRBV2 and TRBJ2-5 for the parts outside the CDR3, the full variable domain is EPEVTQTPSHQVTQMGQEVILRCVPISNHLYFYWYRQILGQKVEFLVSFYNNEISEKSEIFDDQFSVERPDGSNFTLKIRSTKLEDSAMYFCASSEAGGRGETQYFGPGTRLLVL.

The CDR3 bases are TGTGCCTGGAGTGAGGGAGTCGGGAACTATGGCTACACCTTC. It translates to CAWSEGVGNYGYTF. The chain uses TRBV30 and TRBJ1-2; D is uncertain. CDR3 length equals 14 residues. V lost 1 base and J 2 bases, leaving 11 bases between the germline ends. CDR1 and CDR2 from the germline V gene are GTSNPN and SVGIG (reference sequence).

This chain uses TRBV6-2 or TRBV6-3 with TRBJ1-2; 9 nucleotides match TRBD1. The CDR3 has 15 amino acids. J lost 5 bases, V lost 6 bases, and 10 bases had no gene match. CDR1 and CDR2 (germline): MNHEY, SVGEGT. CDR3 sequence: CASSPQRTGDYGYTF. For the CDR3, the DNA is TGTGCCAGCAGCCCCCAAAGGACAGGGGATTATGGCTACACCTTC.

The chain is built from TRBV5-4 and TRBJ1-4; D perhaps matches TRBD1 (6 bases). This CDR3 comprises 16 residues. Germline V lookup: CDR1 SGHNT, CDR2 YYREEE (reference sequence). V shed 4 bases and J shed 8 bases, with 21 bases lying between them. The chain's CDR3 is CASSPSLTGEREKLFF. The CDR3 DNA reads as TGTGCCAGCAGCCCCTCCCTGACAGGAGAACGGGAAAAACTGTTTTTT. The full variable domain, completed using reference TRBV5-4 and TRBJ1-4, is ETGVTQSPTHLIKTRGQQVTLRCSSQSGHNTVSWYQQALGQGPQFIFQYYREEENGRGNFPPRFSGLQFPNYSSELNVNALELDDSALYLCASSPSLTGEREKLFFGSGTQLSVL.

This chain connects TRBV5-3 to TRBJ2-2; 7 bases agree with TRBD1. TRBV5-3 is an ORF, with its function uncertain. V trimming: 0 bases; J trimming: 0 bases; junction bases outside the gene matches: 5. The CDR3 has 17 residues. This CDR3 reads CARSLGTGQTNTGELFF. In nucleotides, the CDR3 is TGTGCCAGAAGCTTGGGGACAGGCCAGACGAACACCGGGGAGCTGTTTTTT.

The CDR3 DNA follows: TGTGCCAGCAGCCCAACAGGGGGGTTCTACGAGCAGTACTTC. Translated, it gives CASSPTGGFYEQYF. J is TRBJ2-7 and V is TRBV11-2; 8 nucleotides line up with TRBD1. This CDR3 has 14 residues. V was pared by 5 bases and J by 3 bases, with 6 bases of the junction left unmatched. Germline CDR1 and CDR2: SGHAT and FQNNGV.

The chain employs TRBV7-2 and TRBJ2-2, with a tentative D call TRBD2 (6 bases). CDR1 and CDR2 (germline): SGHTA, FQGNSA. V lost 3 bases to trimming and J lost 6 bases, with 17 bases between them. CDR3 length: 16 amino acids. The CDR3 loop reads CASSLGGGLYAGELFF. The CDR3, as DNA: TGTGCCAGCAGCTTGGGGGGTGGACTCTACGCCGGGGAGCTGTTTTTT.

CDR3 in DNA: TGTGCCAGTAGTATAACCCCACTCACAGATACGCAGTATTTT. It codes for CASSITPLTDTQYF. The chain employs TRBV19 and TRBJ2-3; D not certain. Germline CDR1 reads LNHDA; CDR2 reads SQIVND (reference sequence). The CDR3 spans 14 residues. V lost 2 bases to trimming and J lost 2 bases, with 8 bases between them. The entire variable domain, with the rest obtained from reference TRBV19 and TRBJ2-3, is as follows: DGGITQSPKYLFRKEGQNVTLSCEQNLNHDAMYWYRQDPGQGLRLIYYSQIVNDFQKGDIAEGYSVSREKKESFPLTVTSAQKNPTAFYLCASSITPLTDTQYFGPGTRLTVL.

This clone was counted a single time. CDR3: CASGLTGVKFF. CDR3 nucleotides: TGTGCCAGTGGGCTGACAGGGGTAAAGTTCTTC. This chain connects TRBV19 to TRBJ2-1; TRBD1 agrees at 8 bases. The length of the CDR3 is 11 residues. Germline values: CDR1 LNHDA, CDR2 SQIVND (reference sequence). After removal of 8 bases from V and 14 bases from J, the junction contained 8 bases not matched to a gene. Based on the CDR3 plus reference TRBV19 and TRBJ2-1, the full variable domain is DGGITQSPKYLFRKEGQNVTLSCEQNLNHDAMYWYRQDPGQGLRLIYYSQIVNDFQKGDIAEGYSVSREKKESFPLTVTSAQKNPTAFYLCASGLTGVKFFGPGTRLTVL.

The V and J genes are TRBV3-1 (or the pseudogene TRBV3-2) and TRBJ1-2, with TRBD1 matching over 10 bases. V shed 6 bases, J shed 7 bases, and the junction held 8 bases outside the gene matches. Germline values: CDR1 LGHDT, CDR2 YNNKEL (reference sequence). The CDR3 totals 14 residues. Written as DNA, the CDR3 is TGTGCCAGCAGTCAACGGGACAGGGGCTCTGGCTACACCTTC. It yields the protein CASSQRDRGSGYTF.

This sequence joins TRBV5-1 and TRBJ2-1; D perhaps matches TRBD2 (5 bases). The V gene's germline CDR1 is SGHRS and CDR2 YFSETQ. V lost 0 bases, J lost 9 bases, and 10 bases lay in between. The CDR3 sequence is 13 residues long. The CDR3 DNA sequence: TGCGCCAGCAGCTTGGGTACGGGGATTGAGCAGTTCTTC. It translates to CASSLGTGIEQFF.

This chain links TRBV19 with TRBJ2-5; weak D call: TRBD1 (6 bases). CDR1 is LNHDA and CDR2 is SQIVND in the germline V gene (reference sequence). This CDR3 contains 15 residues. The V and J ends lost 5 bases and 5 bases respectively, with 18 bases between them. The CDR3 here is CASSPRTARGETQYF. The CDR3 coding sequence is TGTGCCAGTAGTCCCAGGACCGCGAGGGGGGAGACCCAGTACTTC.

The table lists this clone with a few counts. The chain uses TRBV6-1 and TRBJ1-3; a weak D match, TRBD1 (6 bases). The V gene lost 2 bases and the J gene lost 9 bases, with 14 bases spanning the gap. This CDR3 contains 14 residues. The V gene's germline CDR1 is MNHNS and CDR2 SASEGT. CDR3 DNA: TGTGCCAGCAGTGAACGACTCACAGGGTCCACCATATATTTT. Amino acid sequence: CASSERLTGSTIYF.

This chain joins TRBV29-1 and TRBJ2-5; no definite D call. The length of the CDR3 is 12 residues. Germline CDR1 is SQVTM and CDR2 is ANQGSEA. V lost 8 bases and J 0 bases, leaving 10 bases between the germline ends. CDR3 bases: TGCAGCTCTACTTTGTACCAAGAGACCCAGTACTTC. Translating gives CSSTLYQETQYF.

The V and J genes are TRBV9 and TRBJ2-3; TRBD2 agrees at 7 bases. The germline gives CDR1 SGDLS, CDR2 YYNGEE. CDR3 size: 15 residues. With V trimmed by 0 bases and J by 1 base, 2 bases remained unmatched. The CDR3 DNA follows: TGTGCCAGCAGCGTAGATCGGGGGGGCACAGATACGCAGTATTTT. Translating it yields CASSVDRGGTDTQYF.

In its sample, this clone was seen a few times. The gene calls are TRBV5-8 and TRBJ2-1; 11 nucleotides match TRBD2. This CDR3 region has 16 residues. The trim removed 3 bases at V and 3 bases at J, leaving 5 bases unmatched. The germline V gene encodes CDR1 SGHTS and CDR2 YDEGEE. The CDR3 nucleotides are TGTGCCAGCAGCTCCACCGGGACTAGCGGCTACAATGAGCAGTTCTTC. This codes for CASSSTGTSGYNEQFF.

V gene TRBV9 combines with J gene TRBJ2-1; the match to TRBD2 covers 8 bases. Germline CDR1 reads SGDLS; CDR2 reads YYNGEE. The CDR3 loop spans 12 amino acids. J lost 13 bases, V lost 3 bases, and 6 bases had no gene match. The CDR3 coding sequence is TGTGCCAGCAGCGACCCGGGACTAGGACAGTTCTTC. Amino acids: CASSDPGLGQFF. The full variable domain, in which reference TRBV9 and TRBJ2-1 provide the parts outside the CDR3, is DSGVTQTPKHLITATGQRVTLRCSPRSGDLSVYWYQQSLDQGLQFLIQYYNGEERAKGNILERFSAQQFPDLHSELNLSSLELGDSALYFCASSDPGLGQFFGPGTRLTVL.

This clone has a single count. This CDR3 is CASSPSARDTEAFF. The CDR3, as DNA: TGTGCCAGCAGCCCGTCGGCCCGGGACACTGAAGCTTTCTTT. This rearrangement joins TRBV9 to TRBJ1-1, with D uncertain. This CDR3 contains 14 residues. CDR1 is SGDLS and CDR2 is YYNGEE in the germline V gene. Between the trimmed V and J ends, which lost 4 bases and 3 bases, there was a span of 13 bases.